The sequence of this T cell receptor beta chain was determined in a study of cytotoxic CD8 clonotypes in ibrutinib-treated CLL (dated by TCRdb to the early 2020s). About the investigation overall: The cohort included around 15 treatment-naive and under 13 relapsed/refractory patients; roughly 17 were IGHV unmutated. Responses were partial in roughly 24 patients and complete in 2; after median around 72 months follow-up, about 14 stayed in remission and 12 progressed. The response samples were drawn at a median of roughly eleven months into treatment, with a range of about 6 to 36 months. On average, each sample had roughly 260,000 productive templates and under 95,000 productive rearrangements. Longitudinal samples were available for about 30% of the roughly 90 trial participants. Cryopreserved peripheral blood mononuclear cells were collected at three points: before therapy, at response, and at either sustained remission or disease progression. On the study overall, not on this receptor specifically: Sustained-remission and progressing patients did not have matched sampling times, and lymph node repertoires were not examined. Public clonotypes were rare and either contracted or stayed stable during treatment, and the rise in clonality at ibrutinib response reflected the expansion of private clonotypes. An increase in clonality was observed at ibrutinib response, with clonality remaining stable during sustained remission and falling back toward baseline at progression. Baseline clonality exceeded that of age-matched healthy donors and correlated strongly with circulating CD8+ T-cell counts.

A MiSeq instrument was used for deep resolution sequencing, which targeted depths ranging from 1 in 1 million up to 1 in 200,000 T cells, with coverage averaging 10x for each clonotype. The immunoSEQ hsTCRB Kit was used to generate the TCR beta libraries. As for the original processing: ImmunoSEQ Data Assistant and ImmunoSEQ Analyzer were used for data analysis, and V, D and J genes were assigned according to IMGT definitions. Clonality, which ranges from 0 to 1, was calculated by subtracting the normalized Shannon entropy of productive rearrangement frequencies from one. Only overrepresented clonotypes making up at least 0.05% of each patient's repertoire were included in the public clonotype analysis. Repertoires from 10 to 15 age-matched healthy donors in immuneACCESS were used as clonality controls. TCRdb carries this immuneACCESS record with in-frame sequences only. Its versions omit some clonotypes, under half of them owing to an unresolved V gene in the studies checked, with the rest unexplained. The D gene and trimming were derived from the DNA, and the V and J assignments and clone size from that table. This sample lists about 14,000 clones; roughly 70% were detected once. The ten largest clonotypes hold 4.5% to 5.5% of the sample.

Trimming leaves V shorter by 10 bases and J shorter by 8 bases, with the junction holding 11 bases beyond the gene matches. The CDR3 has 13 amino acids, counting the end cysteine and phenylalanine. The DNA shown is the 39-base CDR3, in frame from base 1. In the germline V gene, CDR1 corresponds to MGHDK and CDR2 to SYGVNS. About this clone itself: The specificity of this receptor is unknown. Base quality data are lacking; no much larger clone is found one base away.

For TCR beta library preparation, approximately 2 micrograms of genomic DNA was extracted from cryopreserved PBMCs. Longitudinal blood samples from CLL patients on ibrutinib monotherapy were analyzed using high-throughput TCR beta sequencing. The patients were enrolled in a single-center, open-label phase 2 trial of ibrutinib monotherapy. This specimen was PBMCs, taken before ibrutinib treatment. This TCR was sampled from a human donor with chronic lymphocytic leukemia. This chain is built from TRBV25-1 and TRBJ2-1; a stretch of 7 junction bases matches TRBD1. The CDR3 protein is CATRGPPGDEQFF. The DNA sequence is TGTGCCACTAGGGGGCCCCCCGGAGATGAGCAGTTCTTC.